This paragraph reports one T cell receptor (beta chain). Assay: immunoSEQ multiplex PCR; the TCRdb copy retains only in-frame clones and omits some. The sample holds over 100,000 clones, roughly 88% seen once. The CDR3 loop spans 14 amino acids. In germline, CDR1 is KGHSH, CDR2 LQKENI. V trimming: 6 bases; J trimming: 8 bases; junction bases outside the gene matches: 7. This entry comes from a study of blood T cell repertoires in COVID-19. The chain employs TRBV18 and TRBJ1-6; TRBD1 aligns across 7 bases. The receptor was isolated from a woman aged 70-85 years with acute or convalescent COVID-19. Sequencing was carried out using peripheral blood. The CDR3 region has the DNA TGTGCCAGCTCCCCGACAGGGATGGATTCACCCCTCCACTTT. As protein: CASSPTGMDSPLHF.